In its sample, the clone carrying this T cell receptor (beta chain) was seen many times. The source of the sample is a study of neurological immune-mediated disorders. TCRdb reprocessed the 5' RACE reads with MiXCR, giving one entry per CDR3 protein. Here the sample spans tens of thousands of distinct CDR3 sequences, 3% to 3.5% being singletons. This CDR3 is 15 amino acids long. Germline CDR1 reads SGHRS; CDR2 reads YFSETQ. Trimming took 6 bases from V and 4 from J; bases not matched to a gene: 10. This TCR derives from a man in his forties with multiple sclerosis. This rearrangement joins TRBV5-1 to TRBJ2-3; 8 bases match TRBD2. Sequencing was performed on PBMCs. CDR3 coding DNA: TGCGCCAGCAAATCGGGAGGGGCCAGCCCAGATACGCAGTATTTT. Translating gives CASKSGGASPDTQYF.